A single sample gave rise to the 20 T cell receptor beta chains below, sequenced in a study of blood T cell repertoires in COVID-19. The method was immunoSEQ multiplex PCR; TCRdb's version includes in-frame clones alone and lacks a portion of them. This table holds tens of thousands of clones, around 90% found once. Sequencing input: peripheral blood. The receptor set was obtained from a woman aged 35 to 49 with acute or convalescent COVID-19.

The J gene is TRBJ2-3, the V gene TRBV3-1 (or the pseudogene TRBV3-2), with 9 bases that match TRBD2. The length of the CDR3 is 16 residues. Germline V gene sequence: CDR1 LGHDT, CDR2 YNNKEL (reference sequence). The trim removed 5 bases at V and 5 bases at J, leaving 11 bases unmatched. This CDR3 is CASSVRLADTGDTQYF. CDR3 DNA: TGTGCCAGCAGCGTCAGACTAGCGGACACAGGAGATACGCAGTATTTT.

The rearrangement joins TRBV7-2 to TRBJ2-5, with a possible D match to TRBD1 (5 bases). Germline V gene sequence: CDR1 SGHTA, CDR2 FQGNSA. V dropped 4 bases and J dropped 5 bases, with 11 bases sitting between them. The CDR3 totals 13 residues. This chain's CDR3 is CASSWGPQETQYF. Written as DNA, the CDR3 is TGTGCCAGCAGCTGGGGCCCTCAGGAGACCCAGTACTTC.

The chain uses TRBV28 and TRBJ2-1; D remains ambiguous. There are 14 residues in the CDR3. Trimming pared 3 bases from V and 0 bases from J, leaving 6 bases between. Germline-derived CDR1 and CDR2 are MDHEN and SYDVKM. The CDR3 nucleotides read TGTGCCAGCAGTTTGGTCAGCTCCTACAATGAGCAGTTCTTC. This gives the protein CASSLVSSYNEQFF.

This chain uses TRBV25-1 with TRBJ1-1; the D gene is possibly TRBD1 (6 bases). V was pared by 5 bases and J by 0 bases, with 13 bases between. The germline gives CDR1 MGHDK, CDR2 SYGVNS. The CDR3 loop spans 15 amino acids. CDR3 amino acids: CASSPPQGMNTEAFF. The DNA for the CDR3 is TGTGCCAGCAGTCCACCACAGGGAATGAACACTGAAGCTTTCTTT.

This clone has just one count. The chain employs TRBV6-6 and TRBJ1-6; D remains ambiguous. Trimming took 5 bases from V and 5 from J, leaving 16 bases between them. Looked up from germline, CDR1 is MNHNY and CDR2 is SVGAGI (reference sequence). The CDR3 totals 16 residues. The CDR3 nucleotides are TGTGCCAGCAGTCCCCTCGAGGGCAGGAATAATTCACCCCTCCACTTT. Its protein is CASSPLEGRNNSPLHF.

CDR3 sequence (DNA): TGCAGCGTTGAAATGCAGCGGGAGGCCCGTTCCTACGAGCAGTACTTC. This translates into CSVEMQREARSYEQYF. This chain links TRBV29-1 with TRBJ2-7, with 9 bases fitting TRBD2. V shed 2 bases, J shed 1 base, and the junction held 9 bases outside the gene matches. The CDR3 is 16 residues long. Germline-derived CDR1 and CDR2 are SQVTM and ANQGSEA.

The chain couples TRBV19 to TRBJ1-1; D is uncertain. V lost 4 bases to trimming and J lost 5 bases, with 14 bases between them. This CDR3 is built from 14 residues. The germline V gene has CDR1 LNHDA and CDR2 SQIVND (reference sequence). Here the CDR3 reads CASSRIEIATEAFF. CDR3 bases: TGTGCCAGTAGTAGAATAGAGATTGCGACTGAAGCTTTCTTT.

V usage is TRBV5-1 and J usage is TRBJ2-1, with 14 bases fitting TRBD2. This CDR3 region has 14 residues. Germline CDR1 SGHRS, CDR2 YFSETQ. J gave up 10 bases and V 3 bases, and 3 bases lay outside the gene matches. In DNA form, the CDR3 reads TGCGCCAGCAGCTCGGGACTAGCGGGAGTGGAGCAGTTCTTC. As protein: CASSSGLAGVEQFF.

The chain recombines TRBV5-1 with TRBJ1-4; 7 bases are a match to TRBD1. Germline loops: CDR1 SGHRS, CDR2 YFSETQ. V lost 7 bases and J lost 0; bases outside the gene matches: 12. The CDR3 has 17 residues. The CDR3 loop is CASAPTGGQSTNEKLFF. In DNA, the CDR3 is TGCGCCAGCGCTCCGACTGGGGGACAGTCAACTAATGAAAAACTGTTTTTT.

Only a few counts were recorded for this clone. The V gene is TRBV19, the J gene TRBJ1-5, with 8 nucleotides matching TRBD1. The V and J ends lost 8 bases and 4 bases, in that order; junction bases with no gene match: 13. This CDR3 comprises 16 residues. Germline V gives CDR1 LNHDA, CDR2 SQIVND (reference sequence). Here the CDR3 reads CASESDGGQVNQPQHF. The CDR3 DNA reads as TGTGCCAGTGAATCCGACGGGGGACAGGTAAATCAGCCCCAGCATTTT.

This chain links TRBV6-1 with TRBJ2-3; 11 bases fit TRBD2. Trimming at V came to 2 bases and at J to 6 bases, leaving 10 bases not matched to a gene. Germline CDR1 MNHNS, CDR2 SASEGT. The CDR3 consists of 17 residues. DNA for the CDR3: TGTGCCAGCAGTGAACGCCGGGCCTTAGCGGGGGGGGATACGCAGTATTTT. It translates to CASSERRALAGGDTQYF.

This rearrangement joins TRBV27 to TRBJ2-7; TRBD1 agrees at 9 bases. Germline CDR1 reads MNHEY; CDR2 reads SMNVEV (reference sequence). The CDR3 is made up of 14 amino acids. V dropped 6 bases and J dropped 6; count of bases not matched to a gene: 9. CDR3 region: CASSPNRGRGEQYF. The CDR3 nucleotides read TGTGCCAGCAGCCCGAACAGGGGGCGCGGCGAGCAGTACTTC.

This chain uses TRBV30 with TRBJ2-5; D is possibly TRBD1 (5 bases). Germline-derived CDR1 and CDR2 are GTSNPN and SVGIG (reference sequence). This CDR3 has 14 amino acids. Trimming cost V 3 bases and J 4 bases, with 15 bases left between them. The DNA of the CDR3 is TGTGCCTGGAGCGGAACAGGCGCTGGAGAGACCCAGTACTTC. Protein sequence: CAWSGTGAGETQYF.

This clone was seen a single time. This chain joins TRBV27 and TRBJ2-3; a possible D gene is TRBD2 (6 bases). The germline V gene has CDR1 MNHEY and CDR2 SMNVEV (reference sequence). The CDR3 is 15 amino acids. Trimming cost V 5 bases and J 1 base, with 13 bases left between them. The CDR3 DNA follows: TGTGCCAGCAGTCCAGGGCGGGGTGGCACAGATACGCAGTATTTT. It yields the protein CASSPGRGGTDTQYF.

V is TRBV6-5 and J is TRBJ2-7; D is perhaps TRBD2 (5 bases). The CDR3 contains 14 residues. Germline CDR1 and CDR2: MNHEY and SVGAGI. The ends were cut back, 7 bases at V and 3 bases at J, with 16 bases in the middle. The CDR3 DNA sequence: TGTGCCAGCAACAGTCTTGGAGGCATCTACGAGCAGTACTTC. It codes for CASNSLGGIYEQYF.

The V call is TRBV24-1, the J call TRBJ1-2, with unresolved D. Deletions cut 6 bases from V and 1 base from J, with 8 bases between. The CDR3 has 13 amino acids. The germline V gene encodes CDR1 KGHDR and CDR2 SFDVKD. CDR3 in amino acids: CATSKADNYGYTF. CDR3 bases: TGTGCCACCAGTAAAGCCGATAACTATGGCTACACCTTC.

This chain joins TRBV28 and TRBJ2-3; 11 nucleotides line up with TRBD1. The CDR3 spans 16 residues. V lost 4 bases to trimming and J lost 3 bases; unmatched junction nucleotides: 6. Germline V gene data show CDR1 as MDHEN and CDR2 as SYDVKM. CDR3 loop: CASSWSGQGVTDTQYF. CDR3 nucleotides: TGTGCCAGCAGTTGGTCGGGACAGGGGGTTACAGATACGCAGTATTTT. The full variable domain, in which reference TRBV28 and TRBJ2-3 provide the parts outside the CDR3, is DVKVTQSSRYLVKRTGEKVFLECVQDMDHENMFWYRQDPGLGLRLIYFSYDVKMKEKGDIPEGYSVSREKKERFSLILESASTNQTSMYLCASSWSGQGVTDTQYFGPGTRLTVL.

The chain recombines TRBV7-9 with TRBJ1-4; 7 positions agree with TRBD1. From germline, CDR1 is SEHNR and CDR2 FQNEAQ (reference sequence). This CDR3 comprises 14 residues. V gave up 6 bases and J gave up 6 bases; unmatched junction bases: 7. The CDR3 nucleotides read TGTGCCAGCAGTTCCGACAGGGATTATGAAAAACTGTTTTTT. Encoded protein: CASSSDRDYEKLFF.

This clone was detected only a few times. J is TRBJ1-5 and V is TRBV7-2, with no clear D. Germline values: CDR1 SGHTA, CDR2 FQGNSA. The CDR3 contains 14 residues. The germline V and J ends were trimmed by 5 bases and 3 bases, with 11 bases remaining between them. CDR3 nucleotides: TGTGCCAGCAGCGTCTCAGGCTACAATCAGCCCCAGCATTTT. Protein product: CASSVSGYNQPQHF.

V gene TRBV27 combines with J gene TRBJ1-5; D is possibly TRBD1 (6 bases). The CDR3 consists of 15 residues. Germline lookup yields CDR1 MNHEY and CDR2 SMNVEV (reference sequence). The germline V and J ends were trimmed by 2 bases and 0 bases, with 8 bases remaining between them. CDR3 sequence reads: CASSLGRGSNQPQHF. In DNA, the CDR3 is TGTGCCAGCAGTTTAGGCAGGGGTAGCAATCAGCCCCAGCATTTT.